These T cell receptor beta chains were read from a single sample in a study of shared clonotypes between healthy human individuals. Clones were read by immunoSEQ multiplex PCR, and TCRdb kept only the in-frame ones, dropping some. The sample shows approximately 500,000 clones, about 96% of them seen only once. Sequencing was performed on naive CD4+ T cells sorted from blood. These receptors all come from a young woman in good health. Both conserved end residues are trimmed from each CDR3. A D gene is named only where the DNA matches it firmly. Rows give clone size only sometimes, using once, few, many, or a class for an expanded clone.

d_call | clone_size | v_call | cdr3_aa
. | once | TRBV5-8 | ASSLVLTAGNTIY
TRBD1 | . | TRBV28 | ASSYTGTGDAEAF
TRBD1 | once | TRBV14 | ASRTGMNTEAF
. | . | TRBV7-8 | ASSSNRDNLYEQY
TRBD1 | once | TRBV7-9 | ASARGGSGNTIY
TRBD2 | . | TRBV27 | ASIRTSGGSGELF
TRBD1 | . | TRBV5-5 | ASSPFGGTGGDAAF
. | few | TRBV18 | ASSPSTGPWTF
. | . | TRBV5-1 | ASSLKMGVSSAYSYEQY
TRBD2 | . | TRBV29-1 | SVELALETQY
TRBD1 | . | TRBV19 | ASSTSGQGANYGYT
. | . | TRBV10-1 | ASRPGAEKIGNTIY
. | . | TRBV21-1 | ASSKFSQRNYEQY
. | . | TRBV7-2 | ASSLVAQGASGANVLA
TRBD1 | once | TRBV5-1 | ARGSDRDSNQPQH
. | . | TRBV5-8 | ASSWGLPGNTIY
TRBD2 | . | TRBV4-1 | ASSQPTTSGTYEQY
TRBD2 | . | TRBV5-1 | ASSISTSGSPYEQY
. | once | TRBV6-5 | ASSSYSGNTIY
TRBD1 | . | TRBV11-2 | ASSLVTPGGAEAF
TRBD2 | . | TRBV6-6 | ASSRGLAGTFYEQY
TRBD2 | . | TRBV10-2 | ASKDTAGGFPYEQY
. | . | TRBV6-1 | ASRDWTRNDEKLF
. | . | TRBV28 | ASSFGHQGNQPQH
. | . | TRBV28 | ASSLSDYEQY
. | . | TRBV6-5 | ASRCRTREGGELF
. | . | TRBV6-6 | ASRRSGTEYNEQF
. | . | TRBV19 | ANMGRVEQY
TRBD2 | . | TRBV9 | ASSVATSTSDQETQY
TRBD1 | . | TRBV28 | ASSFGKRGPFVRNTIY
. | . | TRBV29-1 | SVGWDQPQH
TRBD2 | . | TRBV11-2 | ASSLDRLAGASYNEQF
. | few | TRBV7-8 | ASSRQGDTEAF
. | . | TRBV11-3 | ASSRWTQEEQY
. | . | TRBV29-1 | SVEHQSGNTIY
. | . | TRBV2 | ASSEKTTF
. | . | TRBV7-9 | ASSLAVGAGDPEAF
. | . | TRBV7-9 | ASSLVLGTENQPQH
TRBD1 | . | TRBV6-5 | ASSRTGVRSYEQY
. | . | TRBV2 | ASTPGAPGTEAF
. | . | TRBV11-2 | ASSLEGGDQPQH
TRBD1 | once | TRBV27 | ASRRSGTGLGKLF
. | . | TRBV27 | ASSLPGRSPLH
TRBD1 | . | TRBV6-1 | ASSDGTGSNEQF
. | . | TRBV29-1 | SVVPGLATEQY
TRBD1 | . | TRBV10-2 | ASRPGGRNEQF
. | . | TRBV2 | ASSDRQLSPYGYT
TRBD2 | once | TRBV27 | ASSPIGTSGSYNEQF
TRBD2 | . | TRBV28 | ASFSGSTGGELF